This T cell receptor beta chain originates from a study of chemoradiotherapy in HPV16-positive cancers (dated by TCRdb to between 2021 and 2024). Study-wide context: Candidate HPV-specific T-cell clones and common TCR motifs were defined through functional T-cell assays on cells from a couple of HPV16-positive patients. TCR repertoires from more than 70 patients with HPV-related cancers were then used to track the candidate HPV-specific TCRs and motifs. The study asked whether T-cell immunity against the HPV oncoproteins E6 and E7 changes during chemoradiotherapy and whether it affects survival.

Library preparation used the immunoSEQ multiplex PCR assay. TCRdb took over this immuneACCESS table, retaining in-frame rearrangements with V and J assigned. Such tables are incomplete; in checked studies, under half of the missing clones stem from an unresolved V gene, and the remainder is unexplained. The sample records approximately 13,000 clones, 55% to 75% of which are singletons. The top ten clonotypes cover roughly 19% of the sample. From cysteine to phenylalanine, the CDR3 is 17 amino acids long. The DNA shown is the 51-base CDR3, in frame from base 1. Trimming removed 2 bases from V and 0 bases from J, leaving 11 bases between the germline ends. CDR1 and CDR2 are drawn from the germline V gene: SGHVS, FQNEAQ. The paper as a whole reports these results and caveats: Among HPV16-positive patients, expansion of HPV-responsive T cells during chemoradiotherapy was associated with better recurrence-free survival. Expansion of candidate HPV-specific clones and E7-related TCR motifs was observed in the tumor microenvironment during treatment, whereas no such expansion was observed for non-HPV-specific T cells. The survival association was reported for HPV16-positive patients, and the functional definition of HPV-specific T cells was derived from only a couple of HPV16-positive patients.

Remarks on this clone: The antigen it recognizes is unknown. Per-base quality was not reported, and no clone a single base away is much larger than it.

Because repertoires were sampled repeatedly during chemoradiotherapy, clonal expansion in the tumor microenvironment could be followed. The chain is made from TRBV7-8 and TRBJ2-6, with the D gene not clear enough to name. This specimen was collected from a patient who underwent chemoradiotherapy. This TCR derives from a human donor with HPV-associated anogenital cancer. The CDR3 protein is CASSLWQVNSGANVLTF. The bases read TGTGCCAGCAGCTTATGGCAGGTGAACTCTGGGGCCAACGTCCTGACTTTC.